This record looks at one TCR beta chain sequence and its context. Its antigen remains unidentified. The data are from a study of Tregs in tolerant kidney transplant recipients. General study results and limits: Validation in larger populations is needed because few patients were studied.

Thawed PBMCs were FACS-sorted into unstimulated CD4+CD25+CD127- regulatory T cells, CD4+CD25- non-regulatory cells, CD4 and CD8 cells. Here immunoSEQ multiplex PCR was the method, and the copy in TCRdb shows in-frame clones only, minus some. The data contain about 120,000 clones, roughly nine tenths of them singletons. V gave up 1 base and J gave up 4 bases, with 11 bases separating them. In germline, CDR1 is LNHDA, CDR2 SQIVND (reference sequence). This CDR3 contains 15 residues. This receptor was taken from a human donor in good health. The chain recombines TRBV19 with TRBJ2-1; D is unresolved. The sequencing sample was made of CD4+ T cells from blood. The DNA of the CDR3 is TGTGCCAGTAGTATAGGACCCTCAGGTTACAATGAGCAGTTCTTC. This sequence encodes CASSIGPSGYNEQFF.